These 21 T cell receptor beta chains came from one sample sequenced in a study of shared clonotypes between healthy human individuals (dated by TCRdb to 2019 to 2021). Library prep was done by the immunoSEQ multiplex PCR assay. TCRdb retrieved this table from immuneACCESS and kept in-frame rearrangements only. Not all clones are present; in checked studies, unresolved V genes account for under half, and no reason is known for the remainder. This sample is represented by around 980,000 clones; 78% of them were singletons. The ten largest clones take up roughly 0.57% of the sample. Sequencing was performed on memory CD4+ T cells from PBMCs. The sample's cell subset or site label, in plain terms: CD45RA-negative fraction. The source of these receptors is a man in his late teens or twenties in good health. Some clones in this sample may be carry-over from other donors' samples.

This clone was picked up one time. The chain is built from TRBV18 and TRBJ2-5; 10 bases map to TRBD2. In germline, CDR1 is KGHSH, CDR2 LQKENI. Unmatched junction bases numbered 3, after V lost 6 bases and J lost 2 bases. The CDR3 is 14 residues long. The CDR3 region has the DNA TGTGCCAGCTCCGATAGCGGGAGGCAAGAGACCCAGTACTTC. Amino acids: CASSDSGRQETQYF.

The chain uses TRBV28 and TRBJ1-1; unclear D gene. The germline gives CDR1 MDHEN, CDR2 SYDVKM. The CDR3 contains 16 residues. Trimming cost V 4 bases and J 3 bases, with 18 bases left between them. The CDR3 region has the DNA TGTGCCAGCAGTTCCCCAGGACGGATTGACGACACTGAAGCTTTCTTT. It codes for CASSSPGRIDDTEAFF.

This clone was detected a few times. The chain couples TRBV5-4 to TRBJ2-3; 7 positions match TRBD2. The CDR3 runs to 15 residues. Per the germline V gene, CDR1 is SGHNT and CDR2 is YYREEE (reference sequence). J gave up 6 bases and V 2 bases, and 9 bases lay outside the gene matches. Written as DNA, the CDR3 is TGTGCCAGCAGCTTAAAGCAAGCGGGACGCGATACGCAGTATTTT. This encodes CASSLKQAGRDTQYF.

This clone was seen just once. One base away lies a much larger clone, so this may be a sequencing read error. The chain carries TRBV27 and TRBJ2-1; no firm D call. Germline lookup yields CDR1 MNHEY and CDR2 SMNVEV (reference sequence). The CDR3 extends over 12 amino acids. With 0 bases removed from V and 6 bases from J, the gap between germline ends came to 3 bases. CDR3 coding DNA: TGTGCCAGCAGTTTATCGGGCAATGAGCAGTTCTTC. It translates to CASSLSGNEQFF.

This chain uses TRBV6-5 with TRBJ2-7; perhaps TRBD2 as D (5 bases). V dropped 4 bases and J dropped 4 bases, with 14 bases sitting between them. CDR1 and CDR2 (germline): MNHEY, SVGAGI. There are 14 residues in the CDR3. The CDR3 reads CASSLTRTGYEQYF. The CDR3 DNA reads as TGTGCCAGCAGTTTAACCCGGACGGGATACGAGCAGTACTTC.

This clone was detected only a few times. The V gene is TRBV10-3, the J gene TRBJ2-7; D is possibly TRBD2 (6 bases). CDR3 length: 17 amino acids. The germline V and J ends were trimmed by 2 bases and 1 base, with 18 bases remaining between them. Germline CDR1 reads ENHRY; CDR2 reads SYGVKD. CDR3 DNA sequence: TGTGCCATCAGTGAGACCGGGACGGAGGGACTGTCCTACGAGCAGTACTTC. This encodes CAISETGTEGLSYEQYF.

The J gene is TRBJ2-3, the V gene TRBV14; 12 nucleotides align to TRBD2. The trim removed 3 bases at V and 11 bases at J, leaving 15 bases unmatched. CDR1 and CDR2 (germline): SGHDN, FVKESK. The CDR3 loop spans 17 amino acids. The CDR3 DNA reads as TGTGCCAGCAGCCATCGGACTAGCGGGAATCTCTTCAGGGGGCAGTATTTT. This encodes CASSHRTSGNLFRGQYF.

This CDR3 is CAISPGQGYNEQFF. In DNA form, the CDR3 reads TGTGCCATCAGCCCGGGACAGGGGTACAATGAGCAGTTCTTC. This chain links TRBV10-3 with TRBJ2-1; the match to TRBD1 covers 10 bases. The CDR3 contains 14 residues. Per germline, CDR1 ENHRY and CDR2 SYGVKD. The trim removed 6 bases at V and 4 bases at J, leaving 3 bases unmatched.

With regard to this clone: The identical CDR3 is also encoded by other nucleotide sequences in the sample. This rearrangement joins TRBV6-5 to TRBJ1-1, with a tentative D call TRBD1 (5 bases). Germline V lookup: CDR1 MNHEY, CDR2 SVGAGI. Trimming pared 2 bases from V and 1 base from J, leaving 5 bases between. The CDR3 runs to 13 residues. For the CDR3, the DNA is TGTGCCAGCAGTTACGGACAGAACACTGAAGCTTTCTTT. Its protein is CASSYGQNTEAFF.

With regard to this clone: The sample holds other DNA sequences that translate to the same CDR3. The chain joins TRBV5-1 to TRBJ2-5; D could derive from TRBD1 or TRBD2 (5 bases each). V was pared by 0 bases and J by 5 bases, with 11 bases between. The CDR3 runs to 14 residues. From germline, CDR1 is SGHRS and CDR2 YFSETQ. The CDR3: CASSLEGTEETQYF. CDR3 bases: TGCGCCAGCAGCTTGGAGGGGACGGAGGAGACCCAGTACTTC.

This clone showed up just a few times. The chain carries TRBV2 and TRBJ1-1; D remains unclear. The CDR3 spans 13 residues. The germline gives CDR1 SNHLY, CDR2 FYNNEI. Trimming shortened V by 2 bases and J by 3 bases, and 7 bases separated the two germline ends. The CDR3: CASSESGYTEAFF. The CDR3, as DNA: TGTGCCAGCAGTGAATCTGGATACACTGAAGCTTTCTTT.

The rearrangement uses TRBV18 and TRBJ2-7, with D unresolved. V lost 3 bases to trimming and J lost 0 bases, with 12 bases between them. This CDR3 contains 15 residues. Germline V lookup: CDR1 KGHSH, CDR2 LQKENI. CDR3 sequence reads: CASSPPALGSYEQYF. CDR3 DNA: TGTGCCAGCTCACCTCCCGCCTTGGGCTCCTACGAGCAGTACTTC. The full variable domain, in which reference TRBV18 and TRBJ2-7 provide the parts outside the CDR3, is NAGVMQNPRHLVRRRGQEARLRCSPMKGHSHVYWYRQLPEEGLKFMVYLQKENIIDESGMPKERFSAEFPKEGPSILRIQQVVRGDSAAYFCASSPPALGSYEQYFGPGTRLTVT.

For the CDR3, the DNA is TGTGCCAGCAGCTTAACGGAGATTAGGATCAATGAGCAGTTCTTC. Protein product: CASSLTEIRINEQFF. The chain recombines TRBV7-3 with TRBJ2-1; D is undetermined. The CDR3 is 15 amino acids. CDR1 is SGHTA, CDR2 FQGTGA, per germline. V was cut by 0 bases and J by 6 bases, with 12 bases left in between.

This clone was picked up one time. The V call is TRBV5-8, the J call TRBJ2-5; D perhaps matches TRBD2 (7 bases). The V gene lost 2 bases and the J gene lost 5 bases, with 13 bases spanning the gap. The CDR3 covers 14 residues. Germline assignment: CDR1 SGHTS and CDR2 YDEGEE. The CDR3 protein is CASSLLQGGETQYF. CDR3 coding DNA: TGTGCCAGCAGCTTACTACAGGGAGGGGAGACCCAGTACTTC.

To note about this clone: This may stem from a read error, because a much larger clone lies one nucleotide away. The V gene is TRBV28, the J gene TRBJ2-7; D remains unclear. The CDR3 is 12 residues long. The ends were cut back, 5 bases at V and 1 base at J, with 6 bases in the middle. The germline CDR1 and CDR2 sequences are MDHEN and SYDVKM. CDR3 sequence reads: CASSPASYEQYF. The CDR3 nucleotides read TGTGCCAGCAGTCCTGCTTCCTACGAGCAGTACTTC.

The CDR3 reads CASSERQGPWETQYF. As DNA, the CDR3 is TGTGCCAGCAGCGAAAGACAGGGGCCTTGGGAGACCCAGTACTTC. V usage is TRBV9 and J usage is TRBJ2-5; 8 bases match TRBD1. Trimming removed 3 bases from V and 5 bases from J; junction bases left unmatched: 9. This CDR3 region has 15 residues. Per germline, CDR1 SGDLS and CDR2 YYNGEE.

The chain is built from TRBV10-3 and TRBJ1-3; TRBD1 aligns across 8 bases. Unmatched junction bases numbered 13, after V lost 0 bases and J lost 0 bases. From germline, CDR1 is ENHRY and CDR2 SYGVKD. The CDR3 has 20 amino acids. DNA of the CDR3: TGTGCCATCAGTGAGTCGACTCCCGACAGGGGTCCGTTCTCTGGAAACACCATATATTTT. It translates to CAISESTPDRGPFSGNTIYF.

To note about this clone: A much bigger clone sits one base away, suggesting this may be a read error. The same CDR3 is also encoded by other DNA sequences in this sample. This chain links TRBV6-1 with TRBJ2-5, with D possibly matching TRBD1 (5 bases). The end of the DNA aligns better with TRBJ2-7, so the J call may be wrong. The CDR3 sequence is 14 residues long. CDR1 MNHNS and CDR2 SASEGT come from the germline V gene. CDR3 sequence reads: CASSDKGSPSEQYF. CDR3 bases: TGTGCCAGCAGCGACAAGGGGTCCCCCTCCGAGCAGTACTTC.

The sample holds a few counts of this clone. The chain employs TRBV16 and TRBJ2-5, with D perhaps assigned TRBD1 or TRBD2 (6 bases each). CDR1 KGHSY and CDR2 FQNENV come from the germline V gene. Trimming left V 2 bases short and J 7 bases short, with 14 bases between. This CDR3 has 14 amino acids. For the CDR3, the DNA is TGTGCCAGCAGCCAACCGTCCGGAGGGGGGACCCAGTACTTC. Translated: CASSQPSGGGTQYF.

The chain couples TRBV5-6 to TRBJ2-5; 10 bases map to TRBD1. The CDR3 length is 16 residues. J lost 5 bases, V lost 4 bases, and 11 bases had no gene match. CDR1 and CDR2 from the germline V gene are SGHDT and YYEEEE. The CDR3 here is CASSPGTGVSGETQYF. In DNA form, the CDR3 reads TGTGCCAGCAGCCCCGGGACAGGGGTATCCGGGGAGACCCAGTACTTC.

The V call is TRBV4-3, the J call TRBJ2-2; maybe TRBD2 (5 bases). This CDR3 comprises 18 residues. V gave up 3 bases and J gave up 4 bases, with 21 bases separating them. CDR1 and CDR2 from the germline V gene are LGHNA and YSLEER. The CDR3 coding sequence is TGCGCCAGCAGCCAGGAGGTACGGAGCTCTTCCTTCACCGGGGAGCTGTTTTTT. This translates into CASSQEVRSSSFTGELFF.